This TCR beta chain was sequenced in a study of Graves' ophthalmopathy and Graves' hyperthyroidism. Whole-study findings and limits: The blood repertoire also included most expanded thyroid clonotypes above 0.001 frequency. Ophthalmopathy cases were distinguished from stable hyperthyroidism by a 13-signature model, reaching about 91% sensitivity and around 80% specificity.

The sample holds many counts of this clonotype. Its antigen remains unknown. For repertoire sequencing, the TCR beta CDR3 regions were amplified from RNA transcripts. Investigators did first-round RT-PCR with HTBI primers, then second-round multiplex PCR. A single record per CDR3 protein comes from TCRdb applying MiXCR to the multiplex PCR reads. The table has fewer than 400,000 distinct CDR3 sequences, about a sixth seen once. The diagnosis was founded upon clinical symptoms, serum thyroxine, TRAb, thyroid ultrasound and orbital computed tomography. Someone took the PBMCs out of 10 ml of fresh peripheral blood. Specimen: peripheral blood. This TCR derives from a woman between 18 and 29 years old with Graves' ophthalmopathy.

The CDR3 coding sequence is TGTGCCAGCAGTTACTCCAGGGCAGCGCAGCCCCAGCATTTT. It encodes CASSYSRAAQPQHF. The chain combines TRBV6-2 or TRBV6-3 with TRBJ1-5; weak D call: TRBD1 (5 bases). V was trimmed by 0 bases and J by 7 bases, leaving 10 bases between them. CDR3 size: 14 residues. Germline lookup yields CDR1 MNHEY and CDR2 SVGEGT.